The 5 T cell receptor beta chains listed next were all sequenced from one sample in a study of T-cell reconstitution after alpha-beta-depleted transplantation in children. Preparing the TCRbeta library involved the use of unique molecular identifiers. MiXCR, run by TCRdb on the PCR reads, gives a single entry per CDR3 protein. The table has about 470,000 distinct CDR3 sequences, approximately 42% seen once. This sample comprised PBMCs, obtained before TCRalphabeta/CD19-depleted stem cell transplant. These receptors came from a girl aged 2 to 10 with aplastic anemia, due to receive a stem cell transplant.

The rearrangement joins TRBV11-2 to TRBJ1-6; possibly TRBD1 for D (5 bases). Germline V gene sequence: CDR1 SGHAT, CDR2 FQNNGV. CDR3 length: 17 amino acids. Trimming stripped 0 bases from V and 1 base from J, with 10 bases between. In DNA form, the CDR3 reads TGTGCCAGCAGCTTAGAGGCAGGGATGTCCTATAATTCACCCCTCCACTTT. Translation: CASSLEAGMSYNSPLHF.

In this sample, this clonotype turned up a few times. V is TRBV3-1 and J is TRBJ2-3, with TRBD2 identical over 9 bases. The V segment lost 4 bases and the J segment 5 bases; nucleotides outside the gene matches: 7. Germline V gives CDR1 LGHDT, CDR2 YNNKEL (reference sequence). The CDR3 is 15 amino acids. In DNA form, the CDR3 reads TGTGCCAGCAGCCCACCGAGCGGGAGGTTAGATACGCAGTATTTT. Translation: CASSPPSGRLDTQYF.

The chain joins TRBV7-2 to TRBJ1-2; possibly TRBD1 for D (5 bases). Germline CDR1 SGHTA, CDR2 FQGNSA. This CDR3 is built from 13 residues. With 1 base removed from V and 8 bases from J, the gap between germline ends came to 11 bases. The chain's CDR3 is CASSLGVRDGYTF. CDR3 in DNA: TGTGCCAGCAGCTTAGGGGTCAGGGACGGCTACACCTTC.

This sequence joins TRBV12-3 or TRBV12-4 and TRBJ2-2; possible D gene TRBD2, 6 bases. The CDR3 totals 17 residues. Trimming took off 5 bases at V and 3 bases at J, with 19 bases between the two ends. The CDR3 DNA is TGTGCCAGCAGTCCCCGGCCGGGGACTCGTGACACCGGGGAGCTGTTTTTT. It yields the protein CASSPRPGTRDTGELFF.

This sequence joins TRBV28 and TRBJ2-7; tentatively, D is TRBD1 or TRBD2 (5 bases each). Trimming left V 4 bases short and J 6 bases short, with 22 bases between. The germline CDR1 and CDR2 sequences are MDHEN and SYDVKM. This CDR3 spans 16 amino acids. CDR3 sequence: CASSSYRAMWGTEQYF. DNA for the CDR3: TGTGCCAGCAGTTCTTATAGGGCGATGTGGGGGACCGAGCAGTACTTC.